This entry features one T cell receptor (beta chain) sequence. Its cognate antigen has yet to be identified. No per-base quality is available; no much larger clone lies one base away. TCR CDR3 regions were amplified from genomic DNA by multiplex PCR using the deep immunoSEQ assay. Extracted genomic DNA from each cell subset was spread evenly across all wells of several immunoSEQ 96-well plates, with each plate serving as a replicate. For sorted subsets, 200 to 250 ng of genomic DNA, equivalent to 25,000 to 35,000 T cell genomes, went into each replicate PCR. Purified libraries were quantified with a Qubit 3.0 fluorometer, sized on a Bioanalyzer 2100, and re-quantified with the KAPA Library Quantification kit. A separate single-read 150-cycle Illumina NextSeq 550 flow cell was used to sequence each immunoSEQ 96-well plate. In the paper's pipeline: Because only junctional sequences without quality scores were contained in the immunoSEQ output, filtering matching that applied to full-length reads could not be performed. To assign V/J genes and CDR3, sequences were annotated against IMGT germline references using PyIR, a Python wrapper for IgBLAST v1.9. Reads with weak V/J assignments (E-value above 1e-6), missing CDR3, stop codons, out-of-frame junctions, or ambiguous translated residues were removed. V3J clonotypes were defined as sequences sharing an identical inferred V gene, J gene, and CDR3 amino acid sequence. Percentage overlap between repertoires was computed as shared unique clonotypes divided by the size of the smaller repertoire. Repertoire richness was assessed with RTK rarefaction, the Chao1 estimator, and Recon v2.1 estimates of unobserved clonotypes. OLGA was used to compute generation probabilities for all TCRbeta clonotypes that the gDNA method yielded from a handful of donors. As stored in TCRdb, this immuneACCESS dataset retains in-frame rearrangements with V and J assigned. A fraction of the clones does not appear; measured against another copy, unresolved V genes explain less than half of the discrepancy, and the remainder lacks a known reason. From that table come the V and J calls and clone size; the DNA was used to work out D and trimming. Present in this sample are roughly 300,000 clones, around four fifths of which were seen just once. The biggest ten clones account for about 10% of the sample.

The data stem from a study of shared clonotypes between healthy human individuals (dated by TCRdb to 2018 to 2020). Study-wide context: The cohort comprised two women and a few men aged 18 to 49 years. Libraries were prepared and TCR repertoires were sequenced by different laboratories using diverse techniques, in order to increase sequencing depth and limit assay-specific biases. Between about 0.94 and 8.9 billion PBMCs per donor were obtained by leukapheresis. For each donor, three plates each were used for CD4 naive and CD4 memory, two plates were used for CD8 naive, and one plate was used for CD8 memory. To estimate repertoire size and how much clonotype sharing occurs between individuals, the study deeply sequenced the blood TCR repertoires of several healthy adults. Study-wide findings and limitations: Estimated clonotype richness was generally larger for naive than for memory subsets. Sampling was restricted to blood, and TCR repertoires in tissues likely differ from the TCR repertoires found in blood. Higher generation probabilities were observed for clonotypes shared by all four sorted-subset donors than for non-shared clonotypes. Pairwise subsampling indicated that sequencing depth was expected to affect the degree of clonotype sharing among donors. Because the study included a small number of donors, the genetic and exposure-history diversity represented was limited. Incomplete sequencing was indicated by rarefaction of sorted-subset datasets, despite the large sequencing depth. Sharing across several donors was observed for approximately 5% of naive CD4, less than 4% of naive CD8, 2.3% of memory CD4, and over 0.3% of memory CD8 clonotypes.

Donors were healthy HIV-negative adults with no recently reported acute infections or vaccinations. All donors were Caucasian adults living in Nashville, Tennessee, USA. CD4+ T cells were enriched through magnetic negative selection, after which naive cells were positively selected on CD45RA and the remaining negative fraction served as the memory subset. After blood collection by leukapheresis, PBMCs were isolated using Ficoll-Histopaque density gradient centrifugation and then cryopreserved in the vapor phase of liquid nitrogen. Analytical flow cytometry was used to check the purity and quantity of every magnetically sorted T cell population. Each sorted fraction had its genomic DNA isolated and then quantified by UV absorbance on a Nanodrop 2000c. Trimming removed 3 bases from V and 5 bases from J; the gene matches leave 4 bases unexplained. The cysteine opens and the phenylalanine closes a CDR3 of 13 amino acids. This entry keeps only the CDR3 DNA: 39 bases, framed from base 1. Reading the germline V gene gives CDR1 SGHDT and CDR2 YYEEEE.

This TCR came from a man aged 25 to 40 in good health. The V and J genes are TRBV5-6 and TRBJ2-5, with 7 bases matching TRBD1. The sequencing sample was made of memory CD4+ T cells sorted from blood. The meaning of the sample's cell subset or site label: CD45RA-negative fraction. The nucleotide sequence is TGTGCCAGCAGCTACCTCAGGGGGGAGACCCAGTACTTC. Its protein is CASSYLRGETQYF.